The T cell receptor beta chain under discussion was sequenced for a study of OX40 agonist ivuxolimab in advanced cancers. Overall study context: Patients in dose escalation had liver, melanoma, kidney or head and neck cancers.

Germline CDR1 SGHTA, CDR2 FQGTGA. V lost 1 base, J lost 2 bases, and 4 bases stayed unmatched. The length of the CDR3 is 16 residues. Measured with immunoSEQ multiplex PCR; TCRdb has only the in-frame clones, and not every one. The sample records 53,000 or so clones, roughly 80% being singletons. This sequence joins TRBV7-3 and TRBJ2-3; 9 bases are shared with TRBD2. The TCR comes from an adult with an advanced solid tumor such as melanoma, head and neck, liver or kidney cancer. The sample here was CD4+ or CD8+ T cells sorted from blood, taken in a trial of the OX40 agonist ivuxolimab. CDR3 DNA sequence: TGTGCCAGCAGCTTAATGGGACTAGCAAACACAGATACGCAGTATTTT. This translates into CASSLMGLANTDTQYF.